Sequencing of this T cell receptor (beta chain) was carried out in a study of shared clonotypes between healthy human individuals. CDR1 is SNHLY, CDR2 FYNNEI, per germline. The CDR3 runs 14 residues. The V and J ends lost 7 bases and 7 bases, in that order; junction bases with no gene match: 8. There were no recent acute infections or vaccinations among the donors, who were healthy HIV-negative adults. CD45RA+ naive and CD45RA-negative memory subsets were separated from CD4+ cells. Sequencing used immunoSEQ multiplex PCR; TCRdb keeps in-frame clones, though not all of them. The sample shows over 2 million clones, over 85% of them seen only once.

The TCR comes from a man aged 18 to 30 in good health. Specimen: naive CD4+ T cells sorted from blood. Regarding subset: CD45RA+ positively selected. The chain couples TRBV2 to TRBJ2-2; 8 bases are a match to TRBD1. Here the CDR3 reads CASTHLQGGGELFF. CDR3 in DNA: TGTGCCAGCACCCACCTACAGGGGGGCGGGGAGCTGTTTTTT.